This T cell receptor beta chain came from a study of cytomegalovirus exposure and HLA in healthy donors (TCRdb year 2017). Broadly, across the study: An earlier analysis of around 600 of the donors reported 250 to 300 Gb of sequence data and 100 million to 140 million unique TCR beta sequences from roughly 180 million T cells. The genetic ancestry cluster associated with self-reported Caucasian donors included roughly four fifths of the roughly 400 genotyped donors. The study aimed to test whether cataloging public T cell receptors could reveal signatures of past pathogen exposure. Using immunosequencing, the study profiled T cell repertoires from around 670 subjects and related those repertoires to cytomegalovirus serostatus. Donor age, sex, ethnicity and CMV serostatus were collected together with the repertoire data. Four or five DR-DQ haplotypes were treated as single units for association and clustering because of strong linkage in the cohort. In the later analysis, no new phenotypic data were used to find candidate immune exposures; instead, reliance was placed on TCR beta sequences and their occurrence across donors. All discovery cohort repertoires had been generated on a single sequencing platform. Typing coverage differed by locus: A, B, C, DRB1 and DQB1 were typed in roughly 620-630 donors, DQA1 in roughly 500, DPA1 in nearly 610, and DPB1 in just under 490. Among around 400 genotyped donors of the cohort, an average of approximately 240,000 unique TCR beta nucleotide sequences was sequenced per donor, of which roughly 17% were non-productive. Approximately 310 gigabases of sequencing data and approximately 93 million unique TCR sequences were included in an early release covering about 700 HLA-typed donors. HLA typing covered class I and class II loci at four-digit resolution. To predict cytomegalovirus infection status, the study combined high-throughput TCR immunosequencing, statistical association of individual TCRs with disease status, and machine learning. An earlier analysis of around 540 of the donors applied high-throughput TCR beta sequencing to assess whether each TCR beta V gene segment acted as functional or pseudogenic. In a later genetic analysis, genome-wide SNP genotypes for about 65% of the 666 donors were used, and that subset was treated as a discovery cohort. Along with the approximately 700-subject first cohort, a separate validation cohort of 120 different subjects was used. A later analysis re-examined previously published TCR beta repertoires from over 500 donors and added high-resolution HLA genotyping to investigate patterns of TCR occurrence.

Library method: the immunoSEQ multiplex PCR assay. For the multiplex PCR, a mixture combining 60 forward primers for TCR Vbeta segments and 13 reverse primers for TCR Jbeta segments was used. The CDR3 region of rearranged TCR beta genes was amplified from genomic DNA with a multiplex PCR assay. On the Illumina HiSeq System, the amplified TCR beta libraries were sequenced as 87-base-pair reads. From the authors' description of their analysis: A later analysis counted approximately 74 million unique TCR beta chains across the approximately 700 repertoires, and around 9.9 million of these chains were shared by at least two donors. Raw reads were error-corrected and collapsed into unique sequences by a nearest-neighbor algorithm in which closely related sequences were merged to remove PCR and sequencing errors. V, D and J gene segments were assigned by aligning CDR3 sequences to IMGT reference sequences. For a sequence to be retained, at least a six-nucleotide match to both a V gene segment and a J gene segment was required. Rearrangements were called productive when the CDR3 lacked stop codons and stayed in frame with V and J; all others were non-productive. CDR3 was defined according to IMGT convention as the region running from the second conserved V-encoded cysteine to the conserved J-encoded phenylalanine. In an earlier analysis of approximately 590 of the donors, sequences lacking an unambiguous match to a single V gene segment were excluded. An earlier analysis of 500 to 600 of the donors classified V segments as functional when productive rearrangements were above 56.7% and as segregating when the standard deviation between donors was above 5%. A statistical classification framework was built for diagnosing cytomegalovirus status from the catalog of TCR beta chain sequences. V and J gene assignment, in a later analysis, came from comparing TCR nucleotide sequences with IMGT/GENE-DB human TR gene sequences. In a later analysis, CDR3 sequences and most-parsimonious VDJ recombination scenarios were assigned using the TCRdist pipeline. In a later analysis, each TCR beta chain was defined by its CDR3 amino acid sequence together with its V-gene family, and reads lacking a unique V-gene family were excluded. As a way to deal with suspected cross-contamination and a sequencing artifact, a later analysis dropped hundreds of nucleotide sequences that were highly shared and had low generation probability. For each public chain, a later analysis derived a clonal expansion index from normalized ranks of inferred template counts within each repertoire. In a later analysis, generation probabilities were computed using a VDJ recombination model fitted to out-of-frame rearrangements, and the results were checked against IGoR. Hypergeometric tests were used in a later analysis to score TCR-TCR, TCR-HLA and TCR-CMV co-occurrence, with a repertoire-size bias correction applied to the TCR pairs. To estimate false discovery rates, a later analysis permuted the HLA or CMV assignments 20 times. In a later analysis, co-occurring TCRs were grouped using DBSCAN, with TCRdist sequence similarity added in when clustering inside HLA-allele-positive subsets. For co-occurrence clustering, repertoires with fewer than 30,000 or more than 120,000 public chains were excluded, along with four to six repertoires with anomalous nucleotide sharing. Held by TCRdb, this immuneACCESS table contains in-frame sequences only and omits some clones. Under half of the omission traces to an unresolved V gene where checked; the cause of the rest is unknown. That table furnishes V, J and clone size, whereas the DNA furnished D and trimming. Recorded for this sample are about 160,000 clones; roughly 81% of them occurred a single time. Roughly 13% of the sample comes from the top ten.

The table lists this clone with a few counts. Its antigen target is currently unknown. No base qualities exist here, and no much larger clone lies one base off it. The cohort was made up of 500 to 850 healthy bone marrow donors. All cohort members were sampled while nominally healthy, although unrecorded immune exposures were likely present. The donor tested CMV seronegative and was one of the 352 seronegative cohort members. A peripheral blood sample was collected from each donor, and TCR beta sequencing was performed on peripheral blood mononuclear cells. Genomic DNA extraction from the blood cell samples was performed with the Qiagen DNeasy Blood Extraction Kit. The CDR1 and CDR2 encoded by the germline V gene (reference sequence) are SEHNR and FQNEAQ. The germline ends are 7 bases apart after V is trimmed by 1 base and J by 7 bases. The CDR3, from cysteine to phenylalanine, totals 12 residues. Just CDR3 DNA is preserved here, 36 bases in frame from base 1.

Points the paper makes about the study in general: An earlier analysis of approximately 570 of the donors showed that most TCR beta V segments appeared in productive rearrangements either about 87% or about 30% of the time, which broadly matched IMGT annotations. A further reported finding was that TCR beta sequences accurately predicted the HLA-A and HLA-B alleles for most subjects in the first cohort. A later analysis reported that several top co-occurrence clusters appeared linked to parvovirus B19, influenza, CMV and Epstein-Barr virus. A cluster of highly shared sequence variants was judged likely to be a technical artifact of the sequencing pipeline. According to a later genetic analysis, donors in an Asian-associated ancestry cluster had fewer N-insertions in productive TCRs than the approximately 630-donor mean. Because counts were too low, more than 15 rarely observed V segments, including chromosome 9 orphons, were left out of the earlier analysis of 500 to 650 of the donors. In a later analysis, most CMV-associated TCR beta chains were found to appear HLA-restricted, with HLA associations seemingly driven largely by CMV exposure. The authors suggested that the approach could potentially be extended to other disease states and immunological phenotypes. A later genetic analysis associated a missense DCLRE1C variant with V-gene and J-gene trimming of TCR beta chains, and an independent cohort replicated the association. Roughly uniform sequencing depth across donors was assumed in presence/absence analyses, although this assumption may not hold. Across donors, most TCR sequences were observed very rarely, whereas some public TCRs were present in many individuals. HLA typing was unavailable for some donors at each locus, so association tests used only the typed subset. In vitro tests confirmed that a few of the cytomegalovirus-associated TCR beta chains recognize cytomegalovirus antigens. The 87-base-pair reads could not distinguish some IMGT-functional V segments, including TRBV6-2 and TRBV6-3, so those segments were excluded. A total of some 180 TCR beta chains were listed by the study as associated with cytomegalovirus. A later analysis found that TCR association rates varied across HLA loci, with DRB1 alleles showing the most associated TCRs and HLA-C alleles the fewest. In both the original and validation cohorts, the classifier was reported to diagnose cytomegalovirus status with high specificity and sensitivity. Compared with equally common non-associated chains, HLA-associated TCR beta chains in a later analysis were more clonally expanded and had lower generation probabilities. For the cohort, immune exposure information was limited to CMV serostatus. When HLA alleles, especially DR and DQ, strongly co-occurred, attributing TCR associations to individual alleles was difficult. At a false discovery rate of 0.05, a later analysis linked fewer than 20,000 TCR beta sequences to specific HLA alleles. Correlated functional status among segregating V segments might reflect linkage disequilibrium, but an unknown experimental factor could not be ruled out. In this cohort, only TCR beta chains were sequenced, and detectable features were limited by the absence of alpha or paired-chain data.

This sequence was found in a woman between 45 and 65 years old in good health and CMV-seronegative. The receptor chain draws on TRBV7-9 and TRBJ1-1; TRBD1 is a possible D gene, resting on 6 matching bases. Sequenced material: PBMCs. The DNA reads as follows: TGTGCCAGCAGCTTAGAGGACAGTGAAGCTTTCTTT. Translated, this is CASSLEDSEAFF.